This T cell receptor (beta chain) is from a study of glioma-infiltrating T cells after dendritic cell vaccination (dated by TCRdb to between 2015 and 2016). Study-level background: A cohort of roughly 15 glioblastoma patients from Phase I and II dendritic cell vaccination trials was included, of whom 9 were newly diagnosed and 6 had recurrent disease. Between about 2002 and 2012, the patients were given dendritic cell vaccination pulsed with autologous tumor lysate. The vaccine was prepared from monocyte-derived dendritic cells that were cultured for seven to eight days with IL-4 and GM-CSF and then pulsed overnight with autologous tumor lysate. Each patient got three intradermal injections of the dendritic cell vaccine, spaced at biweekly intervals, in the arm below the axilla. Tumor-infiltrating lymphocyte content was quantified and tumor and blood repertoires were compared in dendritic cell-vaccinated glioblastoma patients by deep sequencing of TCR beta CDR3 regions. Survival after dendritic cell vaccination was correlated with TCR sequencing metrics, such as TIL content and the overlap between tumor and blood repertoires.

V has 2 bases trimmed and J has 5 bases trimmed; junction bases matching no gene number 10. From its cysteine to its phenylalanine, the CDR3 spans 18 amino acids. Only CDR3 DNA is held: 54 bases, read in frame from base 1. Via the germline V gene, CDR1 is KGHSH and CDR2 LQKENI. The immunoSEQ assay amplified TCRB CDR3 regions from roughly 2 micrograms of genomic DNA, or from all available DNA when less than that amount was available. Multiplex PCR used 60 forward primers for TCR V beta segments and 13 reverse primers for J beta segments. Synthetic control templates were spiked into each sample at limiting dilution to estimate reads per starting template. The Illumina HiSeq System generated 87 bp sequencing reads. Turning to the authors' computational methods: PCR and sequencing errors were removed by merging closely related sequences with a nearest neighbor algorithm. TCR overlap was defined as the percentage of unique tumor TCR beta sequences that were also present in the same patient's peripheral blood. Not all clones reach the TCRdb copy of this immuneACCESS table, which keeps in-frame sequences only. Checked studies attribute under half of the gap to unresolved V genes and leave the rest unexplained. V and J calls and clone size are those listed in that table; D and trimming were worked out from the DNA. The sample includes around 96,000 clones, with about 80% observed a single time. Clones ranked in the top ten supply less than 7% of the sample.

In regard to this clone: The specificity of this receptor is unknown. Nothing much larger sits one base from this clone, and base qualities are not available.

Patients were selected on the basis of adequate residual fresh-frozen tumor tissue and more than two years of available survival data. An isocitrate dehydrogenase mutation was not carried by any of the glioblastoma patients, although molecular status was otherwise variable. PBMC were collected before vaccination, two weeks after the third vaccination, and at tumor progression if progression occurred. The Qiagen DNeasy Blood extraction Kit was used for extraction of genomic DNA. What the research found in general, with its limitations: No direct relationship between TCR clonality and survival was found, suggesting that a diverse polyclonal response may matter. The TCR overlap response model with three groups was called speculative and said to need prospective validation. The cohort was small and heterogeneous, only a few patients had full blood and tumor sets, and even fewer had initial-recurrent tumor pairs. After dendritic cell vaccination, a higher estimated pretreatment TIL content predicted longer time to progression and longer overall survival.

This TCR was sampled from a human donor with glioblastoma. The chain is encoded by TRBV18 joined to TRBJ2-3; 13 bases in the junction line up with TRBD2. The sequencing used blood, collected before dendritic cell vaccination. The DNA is TGTGCCAGCTCACCAGCGGGACTAGCGGGGATCGGGGTAGATACGCAGTATTTT. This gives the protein CASSPAGLAGIGVDTQYF.